The 24 T cell receptor beta chains presented below share a single source sample, sequenced in a study of technical replicates of blood from a handful of donors. Measured with immunoSEQ multiplex PCR; TCRdb has only the in-frame clones, and not every one. The table lists under 70,000 clones, approximately 93% of them singletons. The material sequenced was PBMCs. These TCRs come from a human donor in good health. Some clones in this sample may be carry-over from other donors' samples.

This clone was picked up one time. This rearrangement joins TRBV14 to TRBJ2-5, with a weak D call TRBD2 (6 bases). The CDR3 loop spans 14 amino acids. Germline loops: CDR1 SGHDN, CDR2 FVKESK. V gave up 4 bases and J gave up 5 bases, with 14 bases separating them. CDR3 sequence reads: CASSPLAVGETQYF. In DNA, the CDR3 is TGTGCCAGCAGCCCTTTAGCGGTGGGGGAGACCCAGTACTTC.

The CDR3 DNA is TGCAGCGTGGGGCGACTAGTTGAGACCCAGTACTTC. It yields the protein CSVGRLVETQYF. V gene TRBV29-1 combines with J gene TRBJ2-5; D might be TRBD2 (6 bases). Germline CDR1 reads SQVTM; CDR2 reads ANQGSEA. Deletions cut 6 bases from V and 5 bases from J, with 13 bases between. This CDR3 contains 12 residues.

This chain uses TRBV30 with TRBJ1-2; 8 bases are shared with TRBD1. Germline V CDR1 and CDR2: GTSNPN, SVGIG (reference sequence). The CDR3 contains 14 residues. With V trimmed by 3 bases and J by 5 bases, 8 bases remained unmatched. This chain's CDR3 is CAWSPDRGLYGYTF. The CDR3 DNA follows: TGTGCCTGGAGCCCCGACAGGGGACTATATGGCTACACCTTC.

The chain couples TRBV6-6 to TRBJ1-5; 7 nucleotides line up with TRBD1. V was clipped by 2 bases and J by 6 bases; unmatched bases: 10. The CDR3 runs to 16 residues. The V gene's germline CDR1 is MNHNY and CDR2 SVGAGI (reference sequence). CDR3 nucleotide sequence: TGTGCCAGCAGTTACAGGGGCAGGGGGGAAACTCAGCCCCAGCATTTT. Amino acid sequence: CASSYRGRGETQPQHF.

This chain links TRBV29-1 with TRBJ2-7; 7 bases line up with TRBD1. CDR1 is SQVTM, CDR2 ANQGSEA, per germline. The length of the CDR3 is 14 residues. Losses at the gene ends were 1 base for V and 2 bases for J; bases not matched to a gene: 5. This CDR3 is CSVEVRGRTYEQYF. CDR3 bases: TGCAGCGTTGAAGTAAGGGGGCGTACCTACGAGCAGTACTTC.

The chain has TRBV9 and TRBJ2-3; the match to TRBD2 covers 8 bases. This CDR3 is 11 amino acids long. After removal of 4 bases from V and 12 bases from J, the junction contained 4 bases not matched to a gene. Germline V lookup: CDR1 SGDLS, CDR2 YYNGEE. The CDR3 DNA sequence: TGTGCCAGCAGCTCAGGACTAGCCCAGTATTTT. It encodes CASSSGLAQYF.

This clone appeared a single time. V usage is TRBV19 and J usage is TRBJ2-7; D gene ambiguous. With 5 bases removed from V and 0 bases from J, the gap between germline ends came to 8 bases. Germline V lookup: CDR1 LNHDA, CDR2 SQIVND (reference sequence). The CDR3 runs to 13 residues. The CDR3, as DNA: TGTGCCAGTAGTTTTGGCACCTCCTACGAGCAGTACTTC. Residues: CASSFGTSYEQYF.

CDR3 in DNA: TGTGCCAGCAGCTTAATTGCGGGAGGGCCGGTTGAAACAGATACGCAGTATTTT. It translates to CASSLIAGGPVETDTQYF. The chain is built from TRBV7-3 and TRBJ2-3, with TRBD2 matching over 9 bases. Germline trimming cut 1 base from V and 3 bases from J; bases unmatched to any gene: 11. The germline CDR1 and CDR2 sequences are SGHTA and FQGTGA. The CDR3 has 18 amino acids.

This chain uses TRBV7-2 with TRBJ1-6, with D maybe TRBD1 (5 bases). Germline lookup yields CDR1 SGHTA and CDR2 FQGNSA. The germline V and J ends were trimmed by 5 bases and 7 bases, with 15 bases remaining between them. This CDR3 is built from 15 residues. Here the CDR3 reads CASSLGTPGNSPLHF. CDR3 DNA: TGTGCCAGCAGCCTCGGGACTCCGGGGAATTCACCCCTCCACTTT.

This clone appeared once. The rearrangement joins TRBV7-2 to TRBJ2-7; 8 positions match TRBD2. V lost 2 bases and J lost 6; bases outside the gene matches: 3. This CDR3 comprises 13 residues. CDR1 and CDR2 from the germline V gene are SGHTA and FQGNSA. CDR3 sequence reads: CASSLKRESEQYF. CDR3 DNA: TGTGCCAGCAGCTTAAAGCGGGAGTCCGAGCAGTACTTC.

The table lists this clone with a few counts. The J gene is TRBJ1-2, the V gene TRBV7-8; D remains unclear. The germline CDR1 and CDR2 sequences are SGHVS and FQNEAQ. V lost 3 bases and J 4 bases, leaving 9 bases between the germline ends. CDR3 size: 13 residues. The CDR3 spells CASSLRSTYGYTF. The CDR3 region has the DNA TGTGCCAGCAGCTTGCGGTCAACCTATGGCTACACCTTC.

This CDR3 is CASSIQGALNTEAFF. The CDR3 DNA reads as TGTGCCAGCAGCATACAGGGGGCTCTGAACACTGAAGCTTTCTTT. The chain carries TRBV5-4 and TRBJ1-1; 9 nucleotides line up with TRBD1. V shed 4 bases and J 0 bases; nucleotides not matched to a gene: 4. The CDR3 sequence is 15 residues long. Per the germline V gene, CDR1 is SGHNT and CDR2 is YYREEE (reference sequence).

The V and J genes are TRBV5-6 and TRBJ1-1; TRBD1 matches 11 bases. V shed 2 bases, J shed 3 bases, and the junction held 3 bases outside the gene matches. Germline loops: CDR1 SGHDT, CDR2 YYEEEE. The CDR3 sequence is 15 residues long. This CDR3 reads CASSFRDRGYTEAFF. CDR3 DNA: TGTGCCAGCAGCTTTAGGGACAGGGGGTACACTGAAGCTTTCTTT.

The V and J genes are TRBV5-4 and TRBJ2-2; weak D call: TRBD1 (6 bases). Germline V CDR1 and CDR2: SGHNT, YYREEE (reference sequence). V lost 2 bases, J lost 3 bases, and 11 bases lay in between. The CDR3 consists of 15 residues. The CDR3 is CASSLQGVDTGELFF. The CDR3 DNA follows: TGTGCCAGCAGCTTACAGGGAGTTGACACCGGGGAGCTGTTTTTT.

This chain connects TRBV7-9 to TRBJ2-5, with TRBD1 identical over 9 bases. The CDR3 is 15 residues long. Germline CDR1 reads SEHNR; CDR2 reads FQNEAQ (reference sequence). V was pared by 5 bases and J by 5 bases, with 9 bases of the junction left unmatched. CDR3 nucleotide sequence: TGTGCCAGCAGCCGAGACAGGGGGATGGGGGAGACCCAGTACTTC. Translating it yields CASSRDRGMGETQYF. The complete variable domain, with remaining parts taken from reference TRBV7-9 and TRBJ2-5, reads DTGVSQNPRHKITKRGQNVTFRCDPISEHNRLYWYRQTLGQGPEFLTYFQNEAQLEKSRLLSDRFSAERPKGSFSTLEIQRTEQGDSAMYLCASSRDRGMGETQYFGPGTRLLVL.

The V gene is TRBV4-3, the J gene TRBJ1-3; 8 bases are shared with TRBD1. This CDR3 has 18 residues. V trimming: 0 bases; J trimming: 2 bases; junction bases outside the gene matches: 9. Looked up from germline, CDR1 is LGHNA and CDR2 is YSLEER. CDR3 residues: CASSQDRAGGSPGNTIYF. CDR3 sequence (DNA): TGCGCCAGCAGCCAAGATAGGGCAGGGGGCTCCCCTGGAAACACCATATATTTT.

V usage is TRBV29-1 and J usage is TRBJ1-2, with 7 nucleotides matching TRBD1. CDR3 length: 12 residues. With V trimmed by 2 bases and J by 8 bases, 5 bases remained unmatched. The V gene's germline CDR1 is SQVTM and CDR2 ANQGSEA. CDR3 protein: CSVEPQGVGYTF. Here the CDR3 DNA reads TGCAGCGTTGAACCCCAGGGGGTGGGCTACACCTTC.

The rearrangement uses TRBV7-9 and TRBJ1-2, with TRBD1 matching over 8 bases. Germline values: CDR1 SEHNR, CDR2 FQNEAQ (reference sequence). The CDR3 totals 13 residues. V lost 4 bases and J lost 8; bases outside the gene matches: 6. CDR3 residues: CASSYDRGGGYTF. CDR3 DNA sequence: TGTGCCAGCAGCTACGACAGGGGTGGAGGCTACACCTTC.

The V and J genes are TRBV9 and TRBJ2-5, with D perhaps TRBD2 (5 bases). Trimming took 0 bases from V and 4 from J, leaving 13 bases between them. Germline CDR1 is SGDLS and CDR2 is YYNGEE. The CDR3 runs to 15 residues. This CDR3 is CASSVVGTEGETQYF. The CDR3 bases are TGTGCCAGCAGCGTAGTCGGAACCGAGGGAGAGACCCAGTACTTC.

A single count supports this clone. V is TRBV7-2 and J is TRBJ2-1; 13 bases map to TRBD2. The CDR3 length is 17 residues. J gave up 9 bases and V 2 bases, and 10 bases lay outside the gene matches. CDR1 and CDR2 from the germline V gene are SGHTA and FQGNSA. In DNA form, the CDR3 reads TGTGCCAGCAGCTTACAGTTGACTAGCGGGGGGCTGGGTGAGCAGTTCTTC. It yields the protein CASSLQLTSGGLGEQFF. The full variable domain, rest sourced from reference TRBV7-2 and TRBJ2-1, is GAGVSQSPSNKVTEKGKDVELRCDPISGHTALYWYRQSLGQGLEFLIYFQGNSAPDKSGLPSDRFSAERTGGSVSTLTIQRTQQEDSAVYLCASSLQLTSGGLGEQFFGPGTRLTVL.

The chain carries TRBV29-1 and TRBJ1-2; D is perhaps TRBD1 (5 bases). The germline gives CDR1 SQVTM, CDR2 ANQGSEA. This CDR3 contains 12 residues. The V end lost 0 bases, the J end lost 4 bases, and 6 bases lay between the germline ends. The CDR3 is CSVEETVYGYTF. CDR3 DNA sequence: TGCAGCGTTGAAGAGACAGTCTATGGCTACACCTTC.

This clone has just a few counts. The gene calls are TRBV6-5 and TRBJ1-1, with D possibly TRBD1 on 5 matching bases. Germline CDR1 is MNHEY and CDR2 is SVGAGI. Trimming removed 0 bases at V and 4 bases at J, with 6 bases between. This CDR3 is 13 amino acids long. CDR3 loop: CASSYSGVTEAFF. In nucleotides, the CDR3 is TGTGCCAGCAGTTACTCAGGGGTCACTGAAGCTTTCTTT.

The rearrangement uses TRBV12-5 and TRBJ2-1; weak D call: TRBD1 (5 bases). Per germline, CDR1 LGHNT and CDR2 FRNRAP. V lost 0 bases and J 6 bases, leaving 12 bases between the germline ends. The CDR3 has 15 residues. CDR3 DNA sequence: TGTGCTAGTGGTTTGGTCCCAGGGCCGGTCAATGAGCAGTTCTTC. This translates into CASGLVPGPVNEQFF.

This chain links TRBV2 with TRBJ2-2, with no clear D. This CDR3 is 13 amino acids long. Germline CDR1 is SNHLY and CDR2 is FYNNEI. Trimming took 4 bases from V and 3 from J, leaving 6 bases between them. The CDR3 sequence: CASSVQHTGELFF. CDR3 DNA sequence: TGTGCCAGCAGTGTACAACACACCGGGGAGCTGTTTTTT. Filled out from reference TRBV2 and TRBJ2-2, the complete variable domain reads EPEVTQTPSHQVTQMGQEVILRCVPISNHLYFYWYRQILGQKVEFLVSFYNNEISEKSEIFDDQFSVERPDGSNFTLKIRSTKLEDSAMYFCASSVQHTGELFFGEGSRLTVL.